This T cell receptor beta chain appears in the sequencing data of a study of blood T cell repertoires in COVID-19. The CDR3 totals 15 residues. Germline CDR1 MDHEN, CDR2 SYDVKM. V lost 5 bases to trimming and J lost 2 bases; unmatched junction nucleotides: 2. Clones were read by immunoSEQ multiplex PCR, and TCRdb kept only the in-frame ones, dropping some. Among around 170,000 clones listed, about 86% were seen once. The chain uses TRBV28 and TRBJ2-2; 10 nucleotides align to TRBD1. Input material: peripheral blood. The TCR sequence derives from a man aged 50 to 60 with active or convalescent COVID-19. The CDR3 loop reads CASSGTGVNTGELFF. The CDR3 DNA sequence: TGTGCCAGCAGTGGGACAGGGGTCAACACCGGGGAGCTGTTTTTT.